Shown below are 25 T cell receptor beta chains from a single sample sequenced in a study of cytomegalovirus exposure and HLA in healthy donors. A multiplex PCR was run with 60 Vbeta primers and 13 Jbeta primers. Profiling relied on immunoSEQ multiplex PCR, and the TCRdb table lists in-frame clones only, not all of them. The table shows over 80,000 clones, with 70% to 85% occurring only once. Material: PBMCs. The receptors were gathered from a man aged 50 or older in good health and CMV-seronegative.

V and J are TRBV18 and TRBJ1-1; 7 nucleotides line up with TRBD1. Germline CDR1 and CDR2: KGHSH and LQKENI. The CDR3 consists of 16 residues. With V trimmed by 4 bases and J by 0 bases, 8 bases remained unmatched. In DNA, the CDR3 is TGTGCCAGCTCACTTAACTTACAGGGGATGAACACTGAAGCTTTCTTT. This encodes CASSLNLQGMNTEAFF.

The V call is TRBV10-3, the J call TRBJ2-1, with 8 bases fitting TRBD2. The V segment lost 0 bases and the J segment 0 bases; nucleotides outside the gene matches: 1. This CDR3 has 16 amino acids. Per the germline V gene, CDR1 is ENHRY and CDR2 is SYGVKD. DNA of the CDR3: TGTGCCATCAGTGAGTCTAGCGGGGCCTCCTACAATGAGCAGTTCTTC. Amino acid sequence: CAISESSGASYNEQFF.

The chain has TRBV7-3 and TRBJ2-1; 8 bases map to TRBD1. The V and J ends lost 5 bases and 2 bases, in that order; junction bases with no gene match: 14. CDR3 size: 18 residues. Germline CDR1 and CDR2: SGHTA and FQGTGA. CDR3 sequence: CASSPGQGRGTPYNEQFF. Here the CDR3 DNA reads TGTGCCAGCAGCCCCGGACAGGGTAGGGGCACCCCCTACAATGAGCAGTTCTTC.

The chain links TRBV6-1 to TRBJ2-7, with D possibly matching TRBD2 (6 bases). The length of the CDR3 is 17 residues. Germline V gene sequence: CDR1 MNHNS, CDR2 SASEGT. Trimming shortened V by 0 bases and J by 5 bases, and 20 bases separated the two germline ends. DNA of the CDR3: TGTGCCAGCAGTGAAGCGGGAGAGCGGGCGATCATAAACGAGCAGTACTTC. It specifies CASSEAGERAIINEQYF.

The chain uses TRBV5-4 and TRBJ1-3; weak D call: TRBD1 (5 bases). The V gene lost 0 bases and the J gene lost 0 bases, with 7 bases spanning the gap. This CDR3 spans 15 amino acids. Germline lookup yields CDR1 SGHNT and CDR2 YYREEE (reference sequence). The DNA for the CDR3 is TGTGCCAGCAGCTTGGCAGGGCACTCTGGAAACACCATATATTTT. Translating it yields CASSLAGHSGNTIYF.

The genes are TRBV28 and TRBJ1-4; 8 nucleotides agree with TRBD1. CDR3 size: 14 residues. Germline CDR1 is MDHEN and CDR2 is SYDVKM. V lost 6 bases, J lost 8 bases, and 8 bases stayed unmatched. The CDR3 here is CASSIDRGREKLFF. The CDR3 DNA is TGTGCCAGCAGCATTGACAGGGGCAGGGAAAAACTGTTTTTT.

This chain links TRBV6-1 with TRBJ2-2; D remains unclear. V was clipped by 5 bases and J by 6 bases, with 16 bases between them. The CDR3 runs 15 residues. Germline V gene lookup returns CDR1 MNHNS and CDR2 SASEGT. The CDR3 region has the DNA TGTGCCAGCAGTACCTACGGGTTAAGGTCCGGGGAGCTGTTTTTT. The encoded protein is CASSTYGLRSGELFF.

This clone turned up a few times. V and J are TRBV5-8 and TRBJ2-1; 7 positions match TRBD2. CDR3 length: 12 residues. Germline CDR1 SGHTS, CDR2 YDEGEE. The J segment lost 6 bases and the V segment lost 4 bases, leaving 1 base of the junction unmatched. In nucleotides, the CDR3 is TGTGCCAGCAGCCGCGGGGGCAATGAGCAGTTCTTC. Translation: CASSRGGNEQFF.

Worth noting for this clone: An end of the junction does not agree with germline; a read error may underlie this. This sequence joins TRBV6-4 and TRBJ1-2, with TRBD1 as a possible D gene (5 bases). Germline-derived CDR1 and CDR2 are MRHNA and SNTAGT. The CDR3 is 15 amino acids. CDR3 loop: CASSNSGSSLYGYTF. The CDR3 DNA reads TGTGCCAGCAGTAACTCAGGGAGTTCCCTCTATGGCTACACCTTC.

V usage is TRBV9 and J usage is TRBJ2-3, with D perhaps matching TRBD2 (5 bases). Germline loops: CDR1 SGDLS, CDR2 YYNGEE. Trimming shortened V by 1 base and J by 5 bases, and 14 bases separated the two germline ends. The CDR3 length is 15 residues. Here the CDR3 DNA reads TGTGCCAGCAGCGTATATGGGGAGACGGGAGATACGCAGTATTTT. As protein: CASSVYGETGDTQYF.

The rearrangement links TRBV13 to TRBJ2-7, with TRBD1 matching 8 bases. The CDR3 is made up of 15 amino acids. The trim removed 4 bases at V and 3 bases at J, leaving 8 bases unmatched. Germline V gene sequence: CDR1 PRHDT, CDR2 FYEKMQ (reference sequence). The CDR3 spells CASSSRTGRIYEQYF. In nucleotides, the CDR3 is TGTGCCAGCAGCTCACGGACAGGGAGGATCTACGAGCAGTACTTC.

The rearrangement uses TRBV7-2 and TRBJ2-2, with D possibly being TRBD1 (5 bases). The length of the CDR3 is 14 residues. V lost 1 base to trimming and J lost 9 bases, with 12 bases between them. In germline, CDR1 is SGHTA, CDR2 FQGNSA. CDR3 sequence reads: CASSLGIGERELFF. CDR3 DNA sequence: TGTGCCAGCAGCTTAGGGATAGGGGAAAGGGAGCTGTTTTTT. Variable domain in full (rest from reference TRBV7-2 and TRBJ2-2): GAGVSQSPSNKVTEKGKDVELRCDPISGHTALYWYRQSLGQGLEFLIYFQGNSAPDKSGLPSDRFSAERTGGSVSTLTIQRTQQEDSAVYLCASSLGIGERELFFGEGSRLTVL.

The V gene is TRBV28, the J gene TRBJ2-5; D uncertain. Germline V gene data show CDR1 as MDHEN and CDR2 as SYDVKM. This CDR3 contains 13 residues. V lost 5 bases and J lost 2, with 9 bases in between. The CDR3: CASSPSGQETQYF. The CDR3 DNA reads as TGTGCCAGCAGTCCCTCCGGGCAAGAGACCCAGTACTTC.

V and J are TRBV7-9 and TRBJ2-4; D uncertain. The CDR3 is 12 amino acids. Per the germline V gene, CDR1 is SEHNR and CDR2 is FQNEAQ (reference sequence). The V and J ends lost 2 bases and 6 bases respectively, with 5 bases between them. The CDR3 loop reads CASSLNSNIQYF. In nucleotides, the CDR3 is TGTGCCAGCAGCTTAAACTCAAACATTCAGTACTTC.

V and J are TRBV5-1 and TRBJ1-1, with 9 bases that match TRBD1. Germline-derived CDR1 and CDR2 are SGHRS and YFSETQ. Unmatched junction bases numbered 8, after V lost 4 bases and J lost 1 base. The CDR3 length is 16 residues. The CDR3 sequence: CASSEGQGLSNTEAFF. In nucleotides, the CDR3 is TGCGCCAGCAGCGAGGGACAGGGATTATCGAACACTGAAGCTTTCTTT.

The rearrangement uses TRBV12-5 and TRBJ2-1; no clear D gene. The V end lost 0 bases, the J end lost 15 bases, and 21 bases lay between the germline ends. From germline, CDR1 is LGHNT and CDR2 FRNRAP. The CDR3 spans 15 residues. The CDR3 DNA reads TGTGCTAGTGGTTTGGTCCCCTGGGCCGTTTCATCCTGGTTCTTC. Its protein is CASGLVPWAVSSWFF. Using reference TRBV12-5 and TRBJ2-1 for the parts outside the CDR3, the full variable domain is DARVTQTPRHKVTEMGQEVTMRCQPILGHNTVFWYRQTMMQGLELLAYFRNRAPLDDSGMPKDRFSAEMPDATLATLKIQPSEPRDSAVYFCASGLVPWAVSSWFFGPGTRLTVL.

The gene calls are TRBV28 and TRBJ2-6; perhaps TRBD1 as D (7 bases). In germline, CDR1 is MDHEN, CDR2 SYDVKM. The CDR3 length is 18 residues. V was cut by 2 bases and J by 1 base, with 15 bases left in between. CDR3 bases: TGTGCCAGCAGTTTAAATCTGGAGGGGGCGTCTGGGGCCAACGTCCTGACTTTC. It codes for CASSLNLEGASGANVLTF.

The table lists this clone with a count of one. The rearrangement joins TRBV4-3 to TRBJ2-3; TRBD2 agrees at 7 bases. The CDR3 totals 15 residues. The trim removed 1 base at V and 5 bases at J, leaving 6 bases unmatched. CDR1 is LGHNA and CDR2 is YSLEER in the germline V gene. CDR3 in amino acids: CASSQVEGGQDTQYF. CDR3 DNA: TGCGCCAGCAGCCAAGTCGAGGGAGGGCAAGATACGCAGTATTTT.

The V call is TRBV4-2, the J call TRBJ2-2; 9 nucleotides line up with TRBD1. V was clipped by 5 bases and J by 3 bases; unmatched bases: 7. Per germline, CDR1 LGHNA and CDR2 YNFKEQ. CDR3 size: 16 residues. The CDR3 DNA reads TGTGCCAGCAGCTTAAAGGACAGGGGATACACCGGGGAGCTGTTTTTT. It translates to CASSLKDRGYTGELFF.

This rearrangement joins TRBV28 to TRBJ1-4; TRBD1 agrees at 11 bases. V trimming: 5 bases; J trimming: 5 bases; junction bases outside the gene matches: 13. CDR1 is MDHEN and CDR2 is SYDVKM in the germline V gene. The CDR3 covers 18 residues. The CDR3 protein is CASSPVRDRGALNEKLFF. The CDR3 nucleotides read TGTGCCAGCAGTCCCGTGCGGGACAGGGGGGCCCTAAATGAAAAACTGTTTTTT.

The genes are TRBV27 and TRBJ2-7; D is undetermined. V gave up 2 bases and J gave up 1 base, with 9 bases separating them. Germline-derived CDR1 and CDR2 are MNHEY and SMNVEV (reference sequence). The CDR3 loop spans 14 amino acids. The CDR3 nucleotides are TGTGCCAGCAGTTTAACCCAGGTTTCCTACGAGCAGTACTTC. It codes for CASSLTQVSYEQYF.

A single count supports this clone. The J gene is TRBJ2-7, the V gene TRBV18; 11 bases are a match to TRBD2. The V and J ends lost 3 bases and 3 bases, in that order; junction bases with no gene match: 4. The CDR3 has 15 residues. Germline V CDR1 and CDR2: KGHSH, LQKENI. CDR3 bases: TGTGCCAGCTCACCTCGGACTAGCGGGCACTACGAGCAGTACTTC. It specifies CASSPRTSGHYEQYF.

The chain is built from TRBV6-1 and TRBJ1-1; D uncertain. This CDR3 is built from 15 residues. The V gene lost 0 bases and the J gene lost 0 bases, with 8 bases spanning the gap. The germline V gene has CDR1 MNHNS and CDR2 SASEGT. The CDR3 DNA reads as TGTGCCAGCAGTGAAGCCTTAAGAGTGAACACTGAAGCTTTCTTT. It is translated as CASSEALRVNTEAFF.

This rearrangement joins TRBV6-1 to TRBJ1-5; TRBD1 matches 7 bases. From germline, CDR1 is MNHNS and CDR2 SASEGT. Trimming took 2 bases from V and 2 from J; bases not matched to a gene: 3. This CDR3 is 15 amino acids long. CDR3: CASSELGTGNQPQHF. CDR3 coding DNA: TGTGCCAGCAGTGAATTAGGGACAGGCAATCAGCCCCAGCATTTT.

DNA of the CDR3: TGTGCCAGCAACAAGGCAGGCCCGGACACCGGGGAGCTGTTTTTT. It is translated as CASNKAGPDTGELFF. The chain links TRBV7-2 to TRBJ2-2; D is undetermined. The V gene lost 7 bases and the J gene lost 3 bases, with 15 bases spanning the gap. The CDR3 loop spans 15 amino acids. CDR1 is SGHTA and CDR2 is FQGNSA in the germline V gene.